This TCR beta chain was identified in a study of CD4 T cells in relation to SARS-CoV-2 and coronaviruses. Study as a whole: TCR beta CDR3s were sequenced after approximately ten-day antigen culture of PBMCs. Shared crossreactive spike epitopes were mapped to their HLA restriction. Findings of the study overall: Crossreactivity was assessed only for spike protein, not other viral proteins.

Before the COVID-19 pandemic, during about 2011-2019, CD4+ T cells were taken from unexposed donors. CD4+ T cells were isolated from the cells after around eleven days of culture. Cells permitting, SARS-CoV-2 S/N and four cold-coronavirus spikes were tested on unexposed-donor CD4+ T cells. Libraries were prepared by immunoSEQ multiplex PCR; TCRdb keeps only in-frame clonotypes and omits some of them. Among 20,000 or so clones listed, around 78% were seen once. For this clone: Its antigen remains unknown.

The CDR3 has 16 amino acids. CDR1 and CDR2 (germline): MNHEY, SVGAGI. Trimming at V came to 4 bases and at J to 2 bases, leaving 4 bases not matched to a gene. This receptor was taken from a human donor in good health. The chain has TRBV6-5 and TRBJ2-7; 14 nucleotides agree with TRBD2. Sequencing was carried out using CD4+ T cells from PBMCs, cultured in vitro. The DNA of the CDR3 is TGTGCCAGCAGTTCCGGGACTAGCGGGAGCCCCTACGAGCAGTACTTC. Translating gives CASSSGTSGSPYEQYF.